A selection of T cell receptor beta chains follows, all from one sample in a study of blood T cell repertoires in COVID-19. The data were produced by immunoSEQ multiplex PCR, yet TCRdb's version contains in-frame clones alone and is incomplete. This repertoire shows more than 200,000 clones, approximately 88% found once; its top ten account for around 25%. The sequencing sample was made of peripheral blood. The receptor set was obtained from a man aged 40-49 years with acute or convalescent COVID-19. Both conserved end residues are trimmed from each CDR3. D genes are given only for firm matches. Clone size is not always given. Where it is, it says once, few, many or a class for expanded clones.

d_gene	j_gene	abundance	v_gene	CDR3aa
TRBD2	TRBJ2-3	-	TRBV19	ASSVGGTDTQY
-	TRBJ1-6	-	TRBV3-1/TRBV3-2	ASSRTYGGGPNNSPLH
-	TRBJ1-2	-	TRBV7-9	ASSLGRQDGGYT
-	TRBJ1-5	-	TRBV27	ASSLVVNQPQH
-	TRBJ1-5	-	TRBV10-3	AISDDRYGQPQH
-	TRBJ2-7	-	TRBV18	ASSPEGDEQY
-	TRBJ1-5	once	TRBV15	ATSRDEGVNQPQH
TRBD2	TRBJ2-1	-	TRBV7-8	ASSPLAGGHNEQF
TRBD2	TRBJ2-3	-	TRBV7-2	ASSALLAGVWGRDTQY
-	TRBJ2-7	-	TRBV28	ASRPGSSYEQY
-	TRBJ2-3	-	TRBV19	ASSIVGGSTDTQY
TRBD1	TRBJ1-3	-	TRBV18	ASSPWGQGDDTIY
TRBD1	TRBJ1-2	-	TRBV19	ASGDRQLSYT
TRBD1	TRBJ1-1	-	TRBV7-3	ASSPGRGQGARAF
TRBD1	TRBJ2-2	-	TRBV4-1	ASSRQGGASTGELF
-	TRBJ2-7	-	TRBV3-1/TRBV3-2	ASSQGWESTYEQY
-	TRBJ2-7	-	TRBV5-1	ASSLAPTGETYEQY
TRBD2	TRBJ2-7	-	TRBV6-2/TRBV6-3	ASSSVSSGRAYEQY
-	TRBJ1-5	-	TRBV19	ASSTLRTEGYSNQPQH
TRBD1	TRBJ1-2	-	TRBV27	ASSFLGQGIANYGYT
-	TRBJ2-1	few	TRBV19	ASLYRIGGSNEQF
TRBD1	TRBJ2-1	-	TRBV6-2/TRBV6-3	ASSYSTGGNEQF
TRBD1	TRBJ1-2	-	TRBV7-9	ASSPPRDRSGIHGYT
TRBD1	TRBJ1-2	-	TRBV28	ASRMTGLYGYT
-	TRBJ1-1	-	TRBV6-5	ASSKSQGEAF
TRBD1	TRBJ1-1	-	TRBV5-6	ASSFQGGTEAF
TRBD1	TRBJ2-2	-	TRBV5-1	ASSLTGGLDTGELF